This T cell receptor beta chain was recorded in a study of PD-L1 blockade in urothelial cancer. V lost 6 bases and J lost 6; bases outside the gene matches: 12. This CDR3 is built from 15 residues. The germline V gene encodes CDR1 SGHTA and CDR2 FQGNSA. Assay: immunoSEQ multiplex PCR; the TCRdb copy retains only in-frame clones and omits some. The sample consists of around 57,000 clones, roughly four fifths of them appearing once. Regarding time point: pretreatment peripheral blood. Patient disease was locally advanced or metastatic urothelial carcinoma. The rearrangement links TRBV7-2 to TRBJ2-7; TRBD1 matches 9 bases. This sequence originates from a man aged 65 to 85 with urothelial cancer. The starting material was PBMCs, obtained around atezolizumab (anti-PD-L1) treatment. CDR3 bases: TGTGCCAGCAGTCCCTCCGGGACAGGGTTGGGCGAGCAGTACTTC. This translates into CASSPSGTGLGEQYF.